A selection of T cell receptor beta chains follows, all from one sample in a study of cytomegalovirus exposure and HLA in healthy donors. This table comes from immunoSEQ multiplex PCR, and its TCRdb copy is limited to in-frame clones, with some not included. The sample contains some 170,000 clones, around four fifths of which appear only once. Sample: PBMCs. Every receptor here comes from a man between 18 and 29 years old in good health and CMV-seropositive. Each CDR3 is given with its conserved first and last residue. The D gene is left open where the match is weak. Clone size is stated in some rows and not others, as once, few, many or a class when expanded.

j_gene,d_gene,abundance,v_gene,CDR3nt,CDR3aa
TRBJ1-2,-,-,TRBV5-5,TGTGCCAGCAGCCTGGCCGGTGGACTCCCGAACTATGGCTACACCTTC,CASSLAGGLPNYGYTF
TRBJ1-2,-,-,TRBV30,TGTGCCTGGAAGGCGGACACGTCCTATGGCTACACCTTC,CAWKADTSYGYTF
TRBJ1-2,-,few,TRBV7-9,TGTGCCAGCAGTTACGACCAGGGTCCGGATGGCTACACCTTC,CASSYDQGPDGYTF
TRBJ2-2,-,-,TRBV11-2,TGTGCCAGCAGCTTAACTCCCACCGGGGAGCTGTTTTTT,CASSLTPTGELFF
TRBJ2-2,-,-,TRBV9,TGTGCCAGCAGCGCAGGGAGGACACAGAACACCGGGGAGCTGTTTTTT,CASSAGRTQNTGELFF
TRBJ2-1,-,-,TRBV25-1,TGTGCCAGCAGTGATCGAGTCGGGAACAATGAGCAGTTCTTC,CASSDRVGNNEQFF
TRBJ2-7,TRBD2,-,TRBV5-4,TGTGCCAGCAGCACCGGGGGGTCTAGACGGGAGCAGTACTTC,CASSTGGSRREQYF
TRBJ2-5,-,-,TRBV4-2,TGTGCCAGCAGCCAAGATCGAGAGACCCAGTACTTC,CASSQDRETQYF
TRBJ1-5,TRBD1,-,TRBV6-1,TGTGCCAGCAGTGACGTCCCCGGGACAGGGGGCCGGCCCCAGCATTTT,CASSDVPGTGGRPQHF
TRBJ2-5,-,once,TRBV5-6,TGTGCCAGCTTATATGGGGGGGCCTGGGAGACCCAGTACTTC,CASLYGGAWETQYF
TRBJ2-7,TRBD1,-,TRBV18,TGTGCCAGCTCGCAGGGGGCGAACTCCTACGAGCAGTACTTC,CASSQGANSYEQYF
TRBJ1-5,-,-,TRBV5-6,TGTGCCAGCAGCTTGGGGCAGGGAATCAATCAGCCCCAGCATTTT,CASSLGQGINQPQHF
TRBJ1-6,-,-,TRBV2,TGTGCCAGCCGGTCCCCCGGACAGAGAGATAATTCACCCCTCCACTTT,CASRSPGQRDNSPLHF
TRBJ1-5,-,once,TRBV7-2,TGTGCCAGCAGCTTCACACCTAGAGGGCAGCCCCAGCATTTT,CASSFTPRGQPQHF
TRBJ2-7,TRBD1,-,TRBV30,TGTGCCTGGAGTGTACGCGGACAGGGGCACCACGAGCAGTACTTC,CAWSVRGQGHHEQYF
TRBJ2-7,-,-,TRBV7-7,TGTGCTAGCAGCCCCCGGGAAGGGGAGCAGTACTTC,CASSPREGEQYF
TRBJ2-7,-,-,TRBV28,TGTGCCAGCAGTTTTCCTCGGTTACCCTCCTACGAGCAGTACTTC,CASSFPRLPSYEQYF
TRBJ2-1,-,once,TRBV19,TGTGCCAGTAGTATATTTGGGGACTCATCCTACAATGAGCAGTTCTTC,CASSIFGDSSYNEQFF
TRBJ1-5,-,-,TRBV21-1,TGTGCCAGCAGTCAAGAGGCGACGGGGGAAGGACAGCCCCAGCATTTT,CASSQEATGEGQPQHF
TRBJ1-3,-,-,TRBV5-6,TGTGCCAGCAGCGACACAGGGATCCACTCTGGAAACACCATATATTTT,CASSDTGIHSGNTIYF
TRBJ2-2,-,-,TRBV10-1,TGCGCCAGCACTTACAGCTTGAACACCGGGGAGCTGTTTTTT,CASTYSLNTGELFF
TRBJ2-1,TRBD2,-,TRBV7-9,TGTGCCAGCAGCTTACAACTAGCGGGGGATAATGAGCAGTTCTTC,CASSLQLAGDNEQFF
TRBJ2-1,TRBD1,-,TRBV10-3,TGTGCCATCAGTGTTTCAGGGGGCGGGGTTCATGAGCAGTTCTTC,CAISVSGGGVHEQFF
TRBJ2-3,TRBD1,few,TRBV30,TGTGCCTGGAGTCAGGGGGTTAGCACAGATACGCAGTATTTT,CAWSQGVSTDTQYF
TRBJ1-1,-,-,TRBV2,TGTGCCAGCAGTGAAGGCGGTGGCGGGGAAGCTTTCTTT,CASSEGGGGEAFF
TRBJ2-1,TRBD2,once,TRBV18,TGTGCCAGCTCACGGACTAGCGGCAATGAGCAGTTCTTC,CASSRTSGNEQFF
TRBJ2-2,TRBD1,-,TRBV11-1,TGTGCCAGCAGCTTAGTTGTTGGGACAGGATACACCGGGGAGCTGTTTTTT,CASSLVVGTGYTGELFF
TRBJ2-2,-,-,TRBV5-1,TGCGCCAGCAGCTTGGACAGGGAGACCGGGGAGCTGTTTTTT,CASSLDRETGELFF
TRBJ1-1,-,-,TRBV7-6,TGTGCCAGCAGCTCTCCCAGGGGCCTGAACACTGAAGCTTTCTTT,CASSSPRGLNTEAFF
TRBJ2-3,-,-,TRBV5-4,TGTGCCAGCAGCTTAGCCGTGTTGGGCACAGATACGCAGTATTTT,CASSLAVLGTDTQYF